The source of this TCR beta chain is a study of CD8 T cells in Susac syndrome. Controls matched for sex and age were healthy donors. CDR1 is SEHNR and CDR2 is FQNEAQ in the germline V gene (reference sequence). V lost 3 bases and J lost 0, with 6 bases in between. This CDR3 has 14 amino acids. RNA totalling about 0.45 to 1 ug underwent reverse transcription with random hexamers. Amplification of TCR beta CDR3 spanned 54 Vbeta and 13 Jbeta via immunoSEQ multiplex PCR. TCRdb reprocessed the immunoSEQ multiplex PCR reads with MiXCR, giving one entry per CDR3 protein. Here the sample spans 180,000 or so distinct CDR3 sequences, approximately 94% being singletons.

The sequenced material came from CD4+ T cells from PBMCs. The genes are TRBV7-9 and TRBJ2-1; D is possibly TRBD2 (5 bases). The origin of this receptor is a human donor in good health. CDR3: CASSFRGSYNEQFF. The CDR3 DNA is TGTGCCAGCAGCTTCCGGGGCTCCTACAATGAGCAGTTCTTC.